A selection of T cell receptor beta chains follows, all from one sample in a study of T cell responses to AZD1222 COVID-19 vaccine. The table came from immunoSEQ multiplex PCR; TCRdb's copy has only in-frame clones and leaves some out. The sample contains roughly 50,000 clones, roughly 80% of which appear only once. Sequences were derived from peripheral blood, sampled on day 0 of AZD1222 vaccination. These TCRs come from an adult in good health. The CDR3 runs from the conserved cysteine through the conserved F or W. D genes are given only for firm matches. Part of the rows lack a size; the others show once, few, many or a class for expanded clones.

>TRBJ1-6|TRBV13|-|-
TGTGCCAGCAGCTTCCCTCGCGGGGGTAAGAATTCACCCCTCCACTTT
CASSFPRGGKNSPLHF
>TRBJ2-7|TRBV10-3|-|-
TGTGCCATCAGTCAAGGGGAACTGTCCTACGAGCAGTACTTC
CAISQGELSYEQYF
>TRBJ1-4|TRBV27|-|-
TGTGCCAGCAGTTCGGGGGGGGGCAGGGTCGGTGAAAAACTGTTTTTT
CASSSGGGRVGEKLFF
>TRBJ1-4|TRBV5-6|TRBD1|-
TGTGCCAGCAGCTGGACAGGGGGCGGAAATGAAAAACTGTTTTTT
CASSWTGGGNEKLFF
>TRBJ2-3|TRBV6-5|-|-
TGTGCCAGCAGTTACAGACAGGTCGCAGATACGCAGTATTTT
CASSYRQVADTQYF
>TRBJ1-5|TRBV27|TRBD1|-
TGTGCCAGCAGTCCTCGGACAGGGGATCATAGCAATCAGCCCCAGCATTTT
CASSPRTGDHSNQPQHF
>TRBJ2-3|TRBV3-1/TRBV3-2|-|-
TGTGCCAGCAGCCAAGGGTCCTTAACCCAAAGCACAGATACGCAGTATTTT
CASSQGSLTQSTDTQYF
>TRBJ1-1|TRBV11-1|TRBD1|-
TGTGCCAGCAGCGGGCTAAGGGGGCGTTTCACTGAAGCTTTCTTT
CASSGLRGRFTEAFF
>TRBJ2-1|TRBV10-1|-|-
TGCGCCAGCAGTGATTACAGGAGCTCCTACAATGAGCAGTTCTTC
CASSDYRSSYNEQFF
>TRBJ2-6|TRBV28|-|-
TGTGCCAGCAGTGACCCCTGGTCTGGGGCCAACGTCCTGACTTTC
CASSDPWSGANVLTF
>TRBJ2-1|TRBV7-8|-|-
TGTGCCAGCAGCAGTAGTGGACTGGGATACAATGAGCAGTTCTTC
CASSSSGLGYNEQFF
>TRBJ1-4|TRBV9|TRBD1|medium-sized
TGTGCCAGCAGCGCGACCGACGGACAGGGGGAGAAACTGTTTTTT
CASSATDGQGEKLFF
>TRBJ1-1|TRBV7-9|-|-
TGTGCCAGCCTTATGAACACTGAAGCTTTCTTT
CASLMNTEAFF
>TRBJ1-2|TRBV6-5|-|-
TGTGCCAGCAGAAAAGGACAGTGGGTGGGCTACACCTTC
CASRKGQWVGYTF
>TRBJ1-4|TRBV5-4|-|-
TGTGCCAGCAGCAAGGACGGCCGAGGAAATGAAAAACTGTTTTTT
CASSKDGRGNEKLFF
>TRBJ1-2|TRBV13|-|-
TGTGCCAGCAGCTCAACAGGAGATCAAGCTTCCACCTTC
CASSSTGDQASTF
>TRBJ1-4|TRBV5-1|-|-
TGCGCCAGCAGCGAAACCGGGAGAAATGAAAAACTGTTTTTT
CASSETGRNEKLFF
>TRBJ1-5|TRBV6-5|-|-
TGTGCCAGCAGGCAGCAGAGAAATCAGCCCCAGCATTTT
CASRQQRNQPQHF
>TRBJ1-3|TRBV4-1|-|-
TGCGCCAGCAGCCAAGACCAGGGGCGGGACCCCACCATATATTTT
CASSQDQGRDPTIYF
>TRBJ2-1|TRBV4-1|-|-
TGCGCCAGCAGCCCCCTAGCGAGGAACAATGAGCAGTTCTTC
CASSPLARNNEQFF
>TRBJ1-2|TRBV27|-|-
TGTGCCAGCAGTTTATTTTCCAGGTCGTATGGCTACACCTTC
CASSLFSRSYGYTF
>TRBJ1-4|TRBV4-1|-|-
TGCGCCAGCAGCCAAGGCCTACAGGGAGGCAAGGAAAAACTGTTTTTT
CASSQGLQGGKEKLFF
>TRBJ1-1|TRBV6-5|-|-
TGTGCCAGCAGCCCACCCGAAAGGATAGCTTTCTTT
CASSPPERIAFF
>TRBJ1-2|TRBV2|-|-
TGTGCCAGCAGTCTACTGGTCATGGGCTACACCTTC
CASSLLVMGYTF
>TRBJ1-4|TRBV7-2|TRBD1|once
TGTGCCAGCGAGACAGGGGTCGGGGAAAAACTGTTTTTT
CASETGVGEKLFF
>TRBJ1-2|TRBV2|-|-
TGTGCCAGCAGGCCGGACTATGGCTACACCTTC
CASRPDYGYTF